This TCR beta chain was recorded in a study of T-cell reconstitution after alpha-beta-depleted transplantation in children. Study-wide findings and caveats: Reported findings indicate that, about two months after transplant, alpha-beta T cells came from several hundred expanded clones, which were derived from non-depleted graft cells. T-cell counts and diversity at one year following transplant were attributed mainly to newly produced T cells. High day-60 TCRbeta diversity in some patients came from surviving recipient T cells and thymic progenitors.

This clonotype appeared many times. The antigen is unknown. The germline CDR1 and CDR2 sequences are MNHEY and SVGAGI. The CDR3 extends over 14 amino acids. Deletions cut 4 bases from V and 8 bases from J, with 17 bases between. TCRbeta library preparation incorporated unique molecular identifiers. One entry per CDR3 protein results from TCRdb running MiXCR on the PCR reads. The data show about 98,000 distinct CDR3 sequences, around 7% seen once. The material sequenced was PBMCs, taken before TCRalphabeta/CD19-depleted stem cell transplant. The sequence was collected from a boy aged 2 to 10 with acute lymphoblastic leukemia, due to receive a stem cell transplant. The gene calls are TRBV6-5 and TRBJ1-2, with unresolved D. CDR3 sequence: CASSSFGREAGYTF. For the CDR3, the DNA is TGTGCCAGCAGTTCGTTCGGTAGGGAAGCAGGCTACACCTTC.